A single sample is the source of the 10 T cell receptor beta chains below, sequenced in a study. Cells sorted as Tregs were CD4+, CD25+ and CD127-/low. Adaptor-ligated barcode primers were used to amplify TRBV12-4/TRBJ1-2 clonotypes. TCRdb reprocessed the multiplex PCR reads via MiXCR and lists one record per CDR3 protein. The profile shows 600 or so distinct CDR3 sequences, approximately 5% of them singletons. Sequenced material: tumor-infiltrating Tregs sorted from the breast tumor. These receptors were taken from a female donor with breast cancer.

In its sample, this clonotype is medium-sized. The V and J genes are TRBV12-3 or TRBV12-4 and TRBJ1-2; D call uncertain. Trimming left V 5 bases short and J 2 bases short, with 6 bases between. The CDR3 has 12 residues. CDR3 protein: CASSGANYGYTF. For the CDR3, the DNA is TGTGCCAGCAGTGGAGCAAACTATGGCTACACCTTC.

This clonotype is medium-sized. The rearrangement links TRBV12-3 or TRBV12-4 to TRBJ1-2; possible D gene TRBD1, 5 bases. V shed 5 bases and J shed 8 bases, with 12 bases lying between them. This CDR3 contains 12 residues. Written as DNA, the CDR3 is TGTGCCAGCAGTCCCGGGACGGGCGGCTACACCTTC. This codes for CASSPGTGGYTF.

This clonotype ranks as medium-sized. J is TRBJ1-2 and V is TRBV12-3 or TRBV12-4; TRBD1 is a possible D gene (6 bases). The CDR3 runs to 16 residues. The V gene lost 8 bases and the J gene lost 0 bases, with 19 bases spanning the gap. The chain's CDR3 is CASLTYPGVTNYGYTF. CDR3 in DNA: TGTGCCAGCCTAACTTACCCAGGGGTAACTAACTATGGCTACACCTTC.

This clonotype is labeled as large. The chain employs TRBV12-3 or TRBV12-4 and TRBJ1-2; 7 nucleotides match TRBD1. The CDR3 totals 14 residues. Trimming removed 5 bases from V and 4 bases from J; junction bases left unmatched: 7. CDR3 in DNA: TGTGCCAGCAGTAACCCTGACAGGGCCTATGGCTACACCTTC. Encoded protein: CASSNPDRAYGYTF.

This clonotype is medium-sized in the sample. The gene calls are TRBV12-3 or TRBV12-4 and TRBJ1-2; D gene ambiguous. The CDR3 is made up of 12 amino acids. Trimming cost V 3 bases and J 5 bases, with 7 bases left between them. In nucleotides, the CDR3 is TGTGCCAGCAGTTTTGGAGGGTATGGCTACACCTTC. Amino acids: CASSFGGYGYTF.

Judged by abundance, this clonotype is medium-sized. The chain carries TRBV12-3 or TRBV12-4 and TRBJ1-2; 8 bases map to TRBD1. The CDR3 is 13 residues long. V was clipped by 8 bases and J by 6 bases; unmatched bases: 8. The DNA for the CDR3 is TGTGCCAGCGTAAGGACAGGGAAGAATGGCTACACCTTC. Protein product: CASVRTGKNGYTF.

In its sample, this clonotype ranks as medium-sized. This CDR3 reads CASSLRSGYGYTF. CDR3 DNA: TGTGCCAGCAGTTTACGGAGCGGCTATGGCTACACCTTC. The chain combines TRBV12-3 or TRBV12-4 with TRBJ1-2; no reliable D call. Trimming cost V 2 bases and J 4 bases, with 8 bases left between them. CDR3 length: 13 amino acids.

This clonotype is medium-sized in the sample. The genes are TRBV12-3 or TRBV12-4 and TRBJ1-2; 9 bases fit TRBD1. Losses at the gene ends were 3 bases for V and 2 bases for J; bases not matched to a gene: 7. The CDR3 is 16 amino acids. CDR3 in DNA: TGTGCCAGCAGTTTCGGGGCTGGGACAGGGAACTATGGCTACACCTTC. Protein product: CASSFGAGTGNYGYTF.

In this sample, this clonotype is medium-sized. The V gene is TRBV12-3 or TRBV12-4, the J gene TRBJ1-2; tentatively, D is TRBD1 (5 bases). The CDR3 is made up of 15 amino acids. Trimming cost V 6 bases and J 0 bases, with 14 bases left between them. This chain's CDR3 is CASSLAGAANYGYTF. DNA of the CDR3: TGTGCCAGCAGCCTTGCTGGGGCGGCTAACTATGGCTACACCTTC.

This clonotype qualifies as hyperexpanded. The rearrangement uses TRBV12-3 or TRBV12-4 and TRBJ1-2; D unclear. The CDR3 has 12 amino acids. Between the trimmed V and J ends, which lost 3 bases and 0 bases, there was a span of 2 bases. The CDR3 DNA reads TGTGCCAGCAGTTTTCCTAACTATGGCTACACCTTC. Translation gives CASSFPNYGYTF.